This TCR beta chain emerged from a study of shared clonotypes between healthy human individuals. This CDR3 is 14 amino acids long. Per germline, CDR1 PRHDT and CDR2 FYEKMQ (reference sequence). Trimming stripped 5 bases from V and 3 bases from J, with 11 bases between. A remark on this clone: Additional DNA sequences in this sample encode the identical CDR3.

TCRdb keeps only in-frame clones here, not all; method: immunoSEQ multiplex PCR. Among about 1 million clones listed, more than 65% were seen once. The sample taken for sequencing was memory CD4+ T cells sorted from blood. Subset described: CD45RA-negative fraction. This receptor was taken from a man younger than 35 in good health. The rearrangement uses TRBV13 and TRBJ1-5; possible D gene TRBD1, 6 bases. The CDR3 bases are TGTGCCAGCAGCCGGGGACACCTCAATCAGCCCCAGCATTTT. Protein product: CASSRGHLNQPQHF. Full variable domain (missing parts from reference TRBV13 and TRBJ1-5): AAGVIQSPRHLIKEKRETATLKCYPIPRHDTVYWYQQGPGQDPQFLISFYEKMQSDKGSIPDRFSAQQFSDYHSELNMSSLELGDSALYFCASSRGHLNQPQHFGDGTRLSIL.